The source of this T cell receptor beta chain is a study of T cells after yellow fever vaccination (dated by TCRdb to between 2019 and 2020). About the investigation overall: The SMART-Seq v4 Ultra Low Input RNA kit was used to prepare libraries from fractions with low cell numbers. The cohort comprised two healthy male donors, one aged 18 to 29 and one aged 30 to 39 years. Blood was collected at multiple timepoints before and after primary and secondary immunization, and bulk PBMC replicates and cell subsets were isolated. To track T-cell clones before and after primary and booster YFV17D yellow fever vaccination, bulk TCR alpha and beta repertoires were sequenced longitudinally. Findings and caveats that apply to the study as a whole: After the booster, most clones that had expanded after primary vaccination were detected again (about 97% of CD4 and 88% of CD8), suggesting broad maintenance of memory. Because abundant contaminating clonotypes from the bulk population could be contained in FACS-sorted repertoires, computational filtering was required. The secondary T-cell response was weaker than the primary response but faster, peaking on day 5 instead of day 15. Only a couple of donors were included in the study, so the extent to which the findings can be generalized is limited. A small fraction of clonotypes showed up in both the CD4 and CD8 compartments, probably as a result of convergent recombination.

TCR cDNA was synthesized by 5'RACE template switching, through which a universal primer site and unique molecular identifiers were introduced. Priming for cDNA synthesis came from both the TCR alpha and TCR beta constant segments. Two PCR steps were used to amplify libraries, with sample barcodes and sequencing adapters being added in the second step. Libraries were sequenced on Illumina HiSeq 2500 (2x100 bp) or NovaSeq (2x150 bp). The original pipeline was this. Reads were demultiplexed and collapsed into UMI consensus sequences with MIGEC, and V(D)J alignment was performed with MiXCR. Clonotypes responding to the vaccine were identified with edgeR on replicate PBMC samples, with the criteria of FDR below 0.01 and a log2 fold change above 5 up to day 15. Each bulk clonotype received a CD4 or CD8 identity based on whether the sequenced CD4 or CD8 repertoire contained that clonotype at higher abundance. The public reads were reanalyzed by TCRdb: fastp trimming at Q25, MiXCR alignment, in-frame beta chains only. When rows share a CDR3 protein, they turn into one entry using the most common DNA and genes. The V and J calls and clone size come from TCRdb's table, not from the authors' own analysis. Here the sample has hundreds of thousands of distinct CDR3 sequences; roughly an eighth occur a single time. 14% to 15% of the sample lies in the top ten.

From the cysteine through the phenylalanine, the CDR3 covers 16 amino acids. Just the 48-base CDR3 DNA is kept, in frame starting at base 1. The germline ends are 18 bases apart after V is trimmed by 6 bases and J by 1 base. On this clonotype itself: This clone's antigen is unknown. No base qualities exist here, and no much larger clone lies one base off it.

Read against the paper, the sample's treatment or condition label means: live attenuated yellow fever vaccine strain. At each blood-draw timepoint, two biological replicates of bulk PBMCs were collected. A standard Ficoll-Paque protocol was used to isolate PBMCs from peripheral blood. TriZol was used to extract RNA from bulk PBMCs, CD4 and CD8 fractions, and dextramer-positive and dextramer-negative fractions. The TCR was taken from a man aged 25 to 45 who received the YFV17D yellow fever vaccine. The chain couples TRBV12-3 or TRBV12-4 to TRBJ2-5, with TRBD2 perhaps the D gene, on 5 matching bases. The sequencing here drew on PBMCs, taken on the day of the yellow fever booster vaccination. In nucleotides, the sequence is TGTGCCAGCAGAACCGGCTATGGCGGGCTCCAAGAGACCCAGTACTTC. Its protein product is CASRTGYGGLQETQYF.